This T cell receptor (beta chain) originates from a study of cytomegalovirus exposure and HLA in healthy donors (dated by TCRdb to 2016 to 2017). Broadly, across the study: An earlier analysis of around 600 of the donors reported more than 250 Gb of sequence data and 117 million unique TCR beta sequences from 150 million to 200 million T cells. Of the 350 to 450 genotyped donors, 81% were placed in the genetic ancestry cluster associated with self-reported Caucasian donors. Among around 400 genotyped donors of the cohort, an average of about 240,000 unique TCR beta nucleotide sequences were sequenced per donor, 15% to 20% of them non-productive. A later analysis re-analyzed previously published TCR beta repertoires from 666 donors and added high-resolution HLA genotyping to study TCR occurrence patterns. In a later genetic analysis, genome-wide SNP genotypes for about 60% of the 666 donors were used, and that subset was treated as a discovery cohort. To decide whether each TCR beta V gene segment behaved as functional or pseudogenic, an earlier analysis of nearly 600 of the donors relied on high-throughput TCR beta sequencing. The aim of the study was to test whether cataloging public T cell receptors could identify signatures of past pathogen exposure. The study profiled the T cell repertoires of under 700 subjects by immunosequencing and related them to cytomegalovirus serostatus. All discovery cohort repertoires had been generated on a single sequencing platform. Because of strong linkage in the cohort, a handful of DR-DQ haplotypes were treated as single units for association and clustering. A separate validation cohort of approximately 130 different subjects was used in addition to the 666-subject first cohort. The later analysis used no new phenotypic data to find candidate immune exposures, relying instead on TCR beta sequences and their occurrence across donors. The number of donors typed differed by locus, with about 620-630 for A, B, C, DRB1 and DQB1, about 500 for DQA1, over 600 for DPA1, and over 400 for DPB1. Donor age, sex, ethnicity and CMV serostatus were compiled together with the repertoire data. About 280 gigabases of sequencing data and 80 million or so unique TCR sequences were included in an early release covering around 650 HLA-typed donors. The study combined high-throughput TCR immunosequencing, statistical association of individual TCRs with disease status, and machine learning to predict cytomegalovirus infection status. Class I and class II HLA loci were covered by the typing at four-digit resolution.

Libraries were prepared through the immunoSEQ multiplex PCR assay. For the multiplex PCR, a mixture combining 60 forward primers for TCR Vbeta segments and 13 reverse primers for TCR Jbeta segments was used. Amplification of the CDR3 region of rearranged TCR beta genes was performed with a multiplex PCR assay on genomic DNA. On the Illumina HiSeq System, the amplified TCR beta libraries were sequenced as 87-base-pair reads. In the authors' own workflow: Across the roughly 640 repertoires, a later analysis counted roughly 84 million unique TCR beta chains, around 11 million of which were shared by at least two donors. Raw reads were error-corrected and collapsed into unique sequences by a nearest-neighbor algorithm in which closely related sequences were merged to remove PCR and sequencing errors. Alignment of CDR3 sequences to IMGT reference sequences was used to assign V, D and J gene segments. For a sequence to be retained, a match of at least six nucleotides to both a V gene segment and a J gene segment was required. A rearrangement counted as productive if the CDR3 had no stop codons and remained in frame with V and J, and every other rearrangement counted as non-productive. Following IMGT convention, CDR3 was defined as the stretch from the second conserved V-encoded cysteine to the conserved J-encoded phenylalanine. Sequences without an unambiguous match to a single V gene segment were excluded from the earlier analysis of about 600 of the donors. In an earlier analysis of several hundred of the donors, a V segment was called functional when productive rearrangements were above 56.7%, and segregating when the standard deviation between donors exceeded 5%. A statistical classification framework was built to diagnose cytomegalovirus status from the catalog of TCR beta chain sequences. V and J gene assignment, in a later analysis, came from comparing TCR nucleotide sequences with IMGT/GENE-DB human TR gene sequences. A later analysis assigned CDR3 sequences and most-parsimonious VDJ recombination scenarios with the TCRdist pipeline. In a later analysis, each TCR beta chain was defined by its CDR3 amino acid sequence together with its V-gene family, and reads lacking a unique V-gene family were excluded. A later analysis removed 550 to 650 highly shared, low-generation-probability nucleotide sequences to deal with suspected cross-contamination and a sequencing artifact. A later analysis calculated a clonal expansion index for each public chain from normalized within-repertoire ranks of inferred template counts. A later analysis computed generation probabilities with a VDJ recombination model fitted to out-of-frame rearrangements, and checked the results against IGoR. In a later analysis, hypergeometric tests were used to score TCR-TCR, TCR-HLA and TCR-CMV co-occurrence, with a repertoire-size bias correction applied to TCR pairs. False discovery rates were estimated in a later analysis by permuting HLA or CMV assignments 20 times. In a later analysis, co-occurring TCRs were grouped using DBSCAN, with TCRdist sequence similarity added in when clustering inside HLA-allele-positive subsets. For co-occurrence clustering, repertoires with fewer than 30,000 or more than 120,000 public chains were excluded, along with four or five repertoires with anomalous nucleotide sharing. Here the immuneACCESS table is served through TCRdb, limited to in-frame sequences with V and J called. Missing clones are a known gap in these copies; in checked studies unresolved V genes cover under half, and the rest lacks a known reason. Clonal size and the V and J genes are those of that table, whereas D and trimming came from the DNA. For this sample the table gives about 100,000 clones, of which roughly 72% were detected only once. Roughly 5.4% of the sample lies in the top ten.

On this clone itself: This clone's antigen is unknown. Base qualities are not recorded, but no much larger clone differs from it by a single base.

The cohort comprised 710 or so healthy bone marrow donors. At the time of sampling, all cohort members were nominally healthy, though unrecorded immune exposures were likely present. The donor tested CMV seropositive, placing the donor among the 250 to 350 seropositive members of the cohort. Each donor provided a peripheral blood sample, and peripheral blood mononuclear cells were used for TCR beta sequencing. Genomic DNA was extracted from the blood cell samples with the Qiagen DNeasy Blood Extraction Kit. The CDR3, cysteine through phenylalanine, is 18 amino acids long. Only CDR3 DNA is held: 54 bases, read in frame from base 1. V lost 3 bases and J lost 1 base; the stretch between them is 18 bases long. CDR1 and CDR2 are read off the germline V gene as SNHLY and FYNNEI. The full study reports these points: In vitro tests confirmed that a few of the cytomegalovirus-associated TCR beta chains recognize cytomegalovirus antigens. Immune exposure information for the cohort was limited to CMV serostatus. A later analysis reported that several top co-occurrence clusters appeared linked to parvovirus B19, influenza, CMV and Epstein-Barr virus. Linkage disequilibrium might explain the correlated functional status among segregating V segments, but an unknown experimental factor could not be ruled out. V-gene and J-gene trimming of TCR beta chains was associated with a missense DCLRE1C variant in a later genetic analysis, and the association was replicated in an independent cohort. While some public TCRs were present in many individuals, most TCR sequences turned up only very rarely across donors. Cytomegalovirus status was reported to be diagnosed by the classifier with high specificity and sensitivity in both the original and validation cohorts. According to the authors, the approach could potentially be generalized to other disease states and immunological phenotypes. In this cohort, only TCR beta chains were sequenced, and detectable features were limited by the absence of alpha or paired-chain data. HLA typing was unavailable for some donors at each locus, so association tests used only the typed subset. Most CMV-associated TCR beta chains appeared to be HLA-restricted in a later analysis, and the HLA associations seemed to be driven largely by CMV exposure. Some IMGT-functional V segments, including TRBV6-2 and TRBV6-3, could not be told apart with the 87-base-pair reads, so those segments were excluded. In a later genetic analysis, fewer N-insertions in productive TCRs were reported among donors in an Asian-associated ancestry cluster than the approximately 630-donor mean. A further reported finding was that TCR beta sequences accurately predicted the HLA-A and HLA-B alleles for most subjects in the first cohort. In a later analysis, HLA-associated TCR beta chains were found to be more clonally expanded and to have lower generation probabilities than equally common non-associated chains. Because counts were too low, seventeen rarely observed V segments, including chromosome 9 orphons, were excluded from the earlier analysis of a few hundred of the donors. Specific HLA alleles were associated with 15,000 to 20,000 TCR beta sequences at a false discovery rate of 0.05 in a later analysis. An earlier analysis of approximately 530 of the donors showed that most TCR beta V segments appeared in productive rearrangements either about 90% or about 30% of the time, which broadly matched IMGT annotations. Presence/absence analyses assumed roughly uniform sequencing depth across donors, an assumption that may not hold. A cluster of highly shared sequence variants was judged likely to represent a technical artifact of the sequencing pipeline. Strong co-occurrence of HLA alleles, especially DR and DQ, made assigning TCR associations to individual alleles difficult. A total of some 180 TCR beta chains were listed by the study as associated with cytomegalovirus. In a later analysis, TCR association rates were found to vary across HLA loci, with the most associated TCRs seen for DRB1 alleles and the fewest for HLA-C alleles.

Material for sequencing was PBMCs. The sequence was collected from a woman in her late teens or twenties in good health and CMV-seropositive. The sequence links TRBV2 to TRBJ2-2, with the D gene uncertain. CDR3 reads: CASSDLLAETRNTGELFF. The nucleotide sequence is TGTGCCAGCAGTGACTTGTTAGCCGAAACCAGGAACACCGGGGAGCTGTTTTTT.